The T cell receptor beta chain described here comes from a study of patients and donors after allogeneic stem cell transplantation. The V end was cut by 10 bases, the J end by 5 bases, with 18 bases between. Germline V gene lookup returns CDR1 MNHEY and CDR2 SVGEGT. The CDR3 sequence is 14 residues long. TCRdb fed the RT-PCR reads into MiXCR, producing one record per CDR3 protein. Here the sample spans about a million distinct CDR3 sequences, approximately 19% being singletons. The material sequenced was blood, either unsorted or a sorted T cell fraction (not recorded which). This rearrangement joins TRBV6-2 or TRBV6-3 to TRBJ2-1; D is uncertain. The receptor comes from a human donor who was either an allogeneic HSCT recipient or a stem cell or donor lymphocyte infusion donor (not recorded which). It is not recorded whose cells these are; they may come from a transplant donor. The CDR3 bases are TGTGCCATCTCCCGATCAACCTACAACAATGAGCAGTTCTTC. This translates into CAISRSTYNNEQFF.